The rows below give T cell receptor beta chains drawn from one sample of a study of shared clonotypes between healthy human individuals. Clones were sequenced by immunoSEQ multiplex PCR, and TCRdb holds only the in-frame ones, with some missing. The sample consists of millions of clones, about 95% of them appearing once. The sequenced material came from naive CD8+ T cells sorted from blood. All receptors come from a man between 18 and 29 years old in good health. The CDR3 runs from the conserved cysteine through the conserved F or W. D genes are given only for firm matches. Size values are once, few and many counts, or a class for expanded clones, and some rows have none.

TRBJ2-5,NA,TRBD2,TRBV4-3,TGCGCCAGCAGCCAAACTAGCGGGAGCGGAGAGACCCAGTACTTC,CASSQTSGSGETQYF
TRBJ2-3,NA,NA,TRBV28,TGTGCCAGCACCCTGACTACCTGGGGCGACACAGATACGCAGTATTTT,CASTLTTWGDTDTQYF
TRBJ1-1,once,NA,TRBV29-1,TGCAGCGTTGAAGTTGGAATCATGAACACTGAAGCTTTCTTT,CSVEVGIMNTEAFF
TRBJ1-5,NA,TRBD1,TRBV5-6,TGTGCCAGCAGCTCAATGGACAGGGTGAGTCAGCCCCAGCATTTT,CASSSMDRVSQPQHF
TRBJ1-1,NA,NA,TRBV18,TGTGCCAGCTTGCCTGCGAACACTGAAGCTTTCTTT,CASLPANTEAFF
TRBJ1-1,NA,NA,TRBV7-9,TGTGCCAGCAGCTCCCCCTCGGCAGGGTATTTGAACACTGAAGCTTTCTTT,CASSSPSAGYLNTEAFF
TRBJ1-2,once,NA,TRBV21-1,TGTGCCAGCAGCACACCTTCAGGTACCGCTATAGGCTACACCTTC,CASSTPSGTAIGYTF
TRBJ2-5,NA,NA,TRBV9,TGTGCCAGCAGCGTAGGAGGAGATCAAGAGACCCAGTACTTC,CASSVGGDQETQYF
TRBJ2-3,NA,NA,TRBV13,TGTGCCAGCAGCCCTCCGGTTCAAGATACGCAGTATTTT,CASSPPVQDTQYF
TRBJ1-3,few,NA,TRBV2,TGTGCCAGCAGTTTGACCCTTTTTACTGGAAACACCATATATTTT,CASSLTLFTGNTIYF
TRBJ2-1,NA,TRBD2,TRBV10-3,TGTGCCATCTTACGGGAGGTCGCCGGCAGCAATGAGCAGTTCTTC,CAILREVAGSNEQFF
TRBJ1-1,many,TRBD1,TRBV5-5,TGTGCCAGCAGCCCCATAGCAGGGGGTAAAACTGAAGCTTTCTTT,CASSPIAGGKTEAFF
TRBJ2-1,NA,TRBD2,TRBV11-2,TGTGCCAGCAGCTGGACTAGCGGGAAAAGGGATGAGCAGTTCTTC,CASSWTSGKRDEQFF
TRBJ2-5,NA,NA,TRBV7-9,TGTGCCAGCAGCTCATCGGCGGAGGAGACCCAGTACTTC,CASSSSAEETQYF
TRBJ1-2,NA,NA,TRBV9,TGTGCCAGCAGCCCAGAGGGGACTCCAGGGTCTCGCACTTATGGCTACACCTTC,CASSPEGTPGSRTYGYTF
TRBJ1-1,NA,TRBD1,TRBV7-6,TGTGCCAGCAGCTTGGGGACAGGAGGCCCGAACACTGAAGCTTTCTTT,CASSLGTGGPNTEAFF
TRBJ2-7,once,TRBD1,TRBV6-1,TGTGCCAGCGTCGACAGGGACGTATCCTACGAGCAGTACTTC,CASVDRDVSYEQYF
TRBJ2-5,NA,TRBD1,TRBV29-1,TGCAGCGTCGAGACAGGGGAGTACCAAGAGACCCAGTACTTC,CSVETGEYQETQYF
TRBJ2-1,NA,TRBD2,TRBV6-6,TGTGCCAGCAGTTACTCCCGGACTAGCTCGAATGAGCAGTTCTTC,CASSYSRTSSNEQFF
TRBJ2-5,NA,NA,TRBV6-5,TGTGCCAGCAGCCCCCCGGGACCTAGGGAGACCCAGTACTTC,CASSPPGPRETQYF
TRBJ2-5,once,TRBD2,TRBV2,TGTGCCAGCAGTGAGTTAGCGGGGGCTAACCAAGAGACCCAGTACTTC,CASSELAGANQETQYF
TRBJ1-4,once,TRBD1,TRBV2,TGTGCCAGCAGTCCCCCGGGACAGGCTAATGAAAAACTGTTTTTT,CASSPPGQANEKLFF
TRBJ2-1,NA,TRBD2,TRBV4-1,TGCGCCAGCAGCCAAGATACTAGCGGGAGGAATGAGCAGTTCTTC,CASSQDTSGRNEQFF
TRBJ1-4,NA,NA,TRBV27,TGTGCCAGCAGTATCCAATATCCCAACCTGGGCGAAAAACTGTTTTTT,CASSIQYPNLGEKLFF
TRBJ1-2,NA,TRBD1,TRBV9,TGTGCCAGCAGCGTAGGAAGGGACAGCACTAACTATGGCTACACCTTC,CASSVGRDSTNYGYTF
TRBJ2-5,NA,NA,TRBV13,TGTGCCAGCAGCTCCGCTGCGACAGGGAGGGAGACCCAGTACTTC,CASSSAATGRETQYF
TRBJ2-1,NA,NA,TRBV7-9,TGTGCCAGCAGCTTAGCGCGAAGTGTATCGATTCTGAATGAGCAGTTCTTC,CASSLARSVSILNEQFF
TRBJ2-7,NA,NA,TRBV7-6,TGTGCCAGCAGCTTAGCTGGAAGGGCCTACGAGCAGTACTTC,CASSLAGRAYEQYF
TRBJ1-2,NA,NA,TRBV28,TGTGCCAGCAGTATGAGGGGAGAAAACTATGGCTACACCTTC,CASSMRGENYGYTF
TRBJ2-7,NA,NA,TRBV13,TGTGCCAGCAGCTTAGGCCAGGCCGTCCCCTACGAGCAGTACTTC,CASSLGQAVPYEQYF
TRBJ2-3,NA,NA,TRBV5-4,TGTGCCAGCAGCTTGATTCCGGGGGCGGCAGATACGCAGTATTTT,CASSLIPGAADTQYF
TRBJ1-5,NA,NA,TRBV7-9,TGTGCCAGCAGCCAAGGGGAATGGGGAAATCAGCCCCAGCATTTT,CASSQGEWGNQPQHF
TRBJ2-3,NA,NA,TRBV9,TGTGCCAGCAGCGTAGTCGGAGGGACAGATACGCAGTATTTT,CASSVVGGTDTQYF
TRBJ2-1,NA,NA,TRBV27,TGTGCCAGCAGATGGGACGGAAGCTCCTACAATGAGCAGTTCTTC,CASRWDGSSYNEQFF
TRBJ2-7,NA,NA,TRBV28,TGTGCCAGCAGTGGGCAGCGCTACGAGCAGTACTTC,CASSGQRYEQYF
TRBJ2-1,NA,NA,TRBV2,TGTGCCAGCAGTGTTGATGAGCAGTTCTTC,CASSVDEQFF
TRBJ1-2,NA,NA,TRBV2,TGTGCCAGCAGTGAAGCGTTTCTAAGCTATGGCTACACCTTC,CASSEAFLSYGYTF
TRBJ1-5,once,TRBD1,TRBV7-9,TGTGCCAGCAGCCCAGGGGGCGCGGGTCAGCCCCAGCATTTT,CASSPGGAGQPQHF
TRBJ2-7,once,NA,TRBV6-5,TGTGCCAGCAGTAACAGGGACCGACCCTACGAGCAGTACTTC,CASSNRDRPYEQYF
TRBJ2-7,NA,NA,TRBV27,TGTGCCAGCAGTTTGAAGGGGTACAGCTCCTACGAGCAGTACTTC,CASSLKGYSSYEQYF
TRBJ1-6,NA,NA,TRBV7-9,TGTGCCAGCACCTCGGGTCAGTTCGGCTATAATTCACCCCTCCACTTT,CASTSGQFGYNSPLHF
TRBJ2-7,NA,NA,TRBV19,TGTGCCAGTAGCGACGGGCAAACCTACGAGCAGTACTTC,CASSDGQTYEQYF
TRBJ2-5,NA,TRBD1,TRBV7-7,TGTGCTAGCAGCCTATCACAGGGGGCGCGGGAGACCCAGTACTTC,CASSLSQGARETQYF
TRBJ2-7,NA,NA,TRBV27,TGTGCCAGCAGGGTGGACAGATTCTACGAGCAGTACTTC,CASRVDRFYEQYF
TRBJ2-3,NA,TRBD2,TRBV7-6,TGTGCCAGCAGCTCACCCGGGACTAGCGGGGGCCCGGGGGGATCAGATACGCAGTATTTT,CASSSPGTSGGPGGSDTQYF
TRBJ2-2,NA,TRBD2,TRBV4-2,TGTGCCAGCAGCCAAACTAGCGGGGGATACACGAACACCGGGGAGCTGTTTTTT,CASSQTSGGYTNTGELFF
TRBJ2-3,NA,TRBD2,TRBV11-2,TGTGCCAGCAGCTTTAGCGGGATGGGCACAGATACGCAGTATTTT,CASSFSGMGTDTQYF
TRBJ1-4,NA,NA,TRBV19,TGTGCCAGTAGTACCGGAGCAGGGGATTCATACGAAAAACTGTTTTTT,CASSTGAGDSYEKLFF
TRBJ1-6,NA,NA,TRBV28,TGTGCCAGCAGTGGGGGCGAATCACCCCTCCACTTT,CASSGGESPLHF
TRBJ2-7,NA,TRBD2,TRBV19,TGTGCCAGTAAACTAGCGGGAGAGTCCTACGAGCAGTACTTC,CASKLAGESYEQYF
TRBJ2-7,NA,NA,TRBV28,TGTGCCAGCAGCTTATTTGGACGGAGCTCATACGAGCAGTACTTC,CASSLFGRSSYEQYF
TRBJ2-7,NA,NA,TRBV27,TGTGCCGCGGGGTGGGGTAAAGCCTACGAGCAGTACTTC,CAAGWGKAYEQYF
TRBJ1-2,few,NA,TRBV19,TGTGCCAGTAGTATAGGAGACTATGGCTACACCTTC,CASSIGDYGYTF
TRBJ1-6,NA,NA,TRBV27,TGTGCCACCTCCCCAGGGTATAATTCACCCCTCCACTTT,CATSPGYNSPLHF
TRBJ2-7,NA,NA,TRBV5-6,TGTGCCAGCAGCTTGGAAGGGCTAGACTACGAGCAGTACTTC,CASSLEGLDYEQYF